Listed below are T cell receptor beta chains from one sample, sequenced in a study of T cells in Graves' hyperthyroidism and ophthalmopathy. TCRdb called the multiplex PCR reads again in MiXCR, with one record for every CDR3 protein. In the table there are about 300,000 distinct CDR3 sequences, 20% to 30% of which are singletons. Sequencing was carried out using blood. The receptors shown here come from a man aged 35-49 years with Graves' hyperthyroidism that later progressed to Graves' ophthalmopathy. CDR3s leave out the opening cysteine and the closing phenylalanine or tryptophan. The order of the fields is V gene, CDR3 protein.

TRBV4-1 ASSQQTSGREETQY
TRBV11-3 ASSPKPAGGFYEQY
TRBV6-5 ASSSGTSGEVEQY
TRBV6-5 ASSQYRSEETQY
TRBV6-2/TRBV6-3 ASDYKSPTTGAF
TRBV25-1 ASSDAGAQY
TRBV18 ASSRLLTSGGSYEQY
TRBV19 ASSNRGPGELF
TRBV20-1 SARMAGGAETQY
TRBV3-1 ASSQGTGNQPQH
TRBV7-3 ASSSQLSGANVLT
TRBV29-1 SVAMGIHPRKRNYGYT
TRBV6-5 ASSYLSTGDTEAF
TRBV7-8 ASSLGGSEIYGYT
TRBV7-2 ASTITMNQPQH
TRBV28 ASSLGGTHQPQH
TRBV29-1 SSNTDTQY
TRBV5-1 ASSFASGSPDEQY
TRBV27 ASSFPRFPSGYT
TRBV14 ASSQVQRDPYEQY
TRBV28 ASSFWTESTYT
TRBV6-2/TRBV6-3 ASSYATSYEQY
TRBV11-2 ASSLGGSGTGVEGGYT
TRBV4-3 ASSQDYRQGGTEAF
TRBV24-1 ATSDQTSGSFEQY
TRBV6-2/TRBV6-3 ASNHPGLAGITYEQY
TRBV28 ASSGGYREETQY
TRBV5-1 ASSLDFSGNTIY
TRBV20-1 SARPINQPQH
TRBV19 ASSGGDVYEQY
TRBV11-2 ASSPGGKGSYEQY
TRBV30 AFGGPAFTEAF
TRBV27 ASSLDARSYEQY
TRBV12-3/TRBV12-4 ASSFLGGDPSPLH
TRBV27 ASSLIDNSPLH
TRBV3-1 ASSKGKRAGDTGELF
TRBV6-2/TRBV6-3 ASSYLLAGAFGNTGELF
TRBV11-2 ASDGREEATNNYGYT
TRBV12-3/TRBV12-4 ASSNRAGAVYEQY
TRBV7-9 ASSRHRARDTEAF
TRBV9 ASSVGLAEDGELF
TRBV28 ASGAGKSNYGYT
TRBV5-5 ASSLGADRPGANVLT
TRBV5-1 ASSLEREWSPLH
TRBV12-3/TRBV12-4 ASNIQGAREAF
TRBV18 ASSPDGNNYGYT
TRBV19 ASTENRGQHYGYT
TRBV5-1 ASSPGQLSGNTIY